Below, one TCR beta chain is given with its context. Its binding antigen is unknown. Base qualities are not at hand, and no much larger clone is one base apart. TCR CDR3 regions were amplified from genomic DNA by multiplex PCR using the deep immunoSEQ assay. Extracted genomic DNA from each cell subset was spread evenly across all wells of several immunoSEQ 96-well plates, with each plate serving as a replicate. Each replicate PCR for sorted subsets received approximately 200 ng genomic DNA, equal to around 32,000 T cell genomes. Purified libraries were measured with a Qubit 3.0 fluorometer, size-checked on a Bioanalyzer 2100, and measured again with the KAPA Library Quantification kit. Each immunoSEQ 96-well plate was sequenced on its own single-read 150-cycle Illumina NextSeq 550 flow cell. The original methods were these. Because the immunoSEQ output held only junctional sequences and lacked quality scores, the filtering could not match the filtering applied to full-length reads. To assign V/J genes and CDR3, sequences were annotated against IMGT germline references using PyIR, a Python wrapper for IgBLAST v1.9. Reads were removed for weak V/J assignments (E-value above 1e-6), missing CDR3, stop codons, out-of-frame junctions, or ambiguous translated residues. V3J clonotypes were defined as sequences sharing an identical inferred V gene, J gene, and CDR3 amino acid sequence. The percentage overlap between two repertoires was calculated by dividing the number of shared unique clonotypes by the size of the smaller repertoire. Richness of each repertoire was evaluated using RTK rarefaction, the Chao1 estimator, and Recon v2.1 estimates of unobserved clonotypes. For all TCRbeta clonotypes obtained by the gDNA method from a few donors, generation probabilities were computed with OLGA. TCRdb took over this immuneACCESS table, retaining in-frame rearrangements with V and J assigned. Such tables are incomplete; in checked studies, under half of the missing clones stem from an unresolved V gene, and the remainder is unexplained. Clone size and the V and J calls come from that table; the DNA yielded D and trimming. Present in this sample are 90,000 to 150,000 clones, 68% of which were seen just once. 24% of the sample is in the top ten clones.

The germline V gene (reference sequence) sets CDR1 to MNHNY and CDR2 to SVGAGI. V is clipped by 6 bases and J by 2 bases, and the sequence between their germline boundaries is 10 bases long. Taken from cysteine to phenylalanine, the CDR3 has 13 residues. The kept DNA is CDR3 alone, 39 bases in frame from the first base. This record belongs to a study of shared clonotypes between healthy human individuals (dated by TCRdb to about 2020). In terms of the full investigation: A few men and a couple of women, aged 18 to 49 years, made up the cohort. Per donor, three plates each were used for CD4 naive and CD4 memory, two for CD8 naive, and one for CD8 memory. To estimate repertoire size and how much clonotypes are shared between individuals, the study performed deep sequencing of blood TCR repertoires from a few healthy adults. To increase sequencing depth and limit assay-specific biases, TCR repertoire library preparation and sequencing were carried out by different laboratories using diverse techniques. Between about 0.94 and 8.9 billion PBMCs per donor were obtained by leukapheresis. Results the study describes overall, beyond this receptor: Naive subsets generally had larger estimated clonotype richness than memory subsets did. Sampling was restricted to blood, and TCR repertoires in tissue are likely to differ from TCR repertoires in blood. Based on pairwise subsampling, the degree of clonotype sharing among donors was expected to be affected by sequencing depth. Compared with non-shared clonotypes, clonotypes shared by all four sorted-subset donors had higher generation probabilities. The small number of donors limited the genetic and exposure-history diversity represented. Even with the large sequencing depth, rarefaction of the sorted-subset datasets indicated that sequencing was incomplete. About 5% of naive CD4, 3.5% of naive CD8, approximately 2% of memory CD4, and about 0.4% of memory CD8 clonotypes were shared across several donors.

The donors were healthy, HIV-negative adults who had no recently reported acute infections or vaccinations. All donors were Caucasian adults living in Nashville, Tennessee, USA. CD8 memory samples were composed of magnetically selected CD45RO+ cells combined with CCR7-negative CD45RA+ effector memory (TemRA) cells. Blood was collected by leukapheresis, and PBMCs were isolated by Ficoll-Histopaque density gradient centrifugation and then cryopreserved in liquid nitrogen vapor phase. Purity and quantity of every magnetically sorted T cell population were checked by analytical flow cytometry. Genomic DNA was isolated from every sorted fraction and measured by UV absorbance on a Nanodrop 2000c.

The source is a woman aged 25 to 45 in good health. The sequencing sample was made of memory CD8+ T cells sorted from blood. The label giving this sample's cell subset or site can be read as: CD45RO+ cells pooled with CCR7-negative TemRA cells. The V gene is TRBV6-6 and the J gene is TRBJ2-5, with the D gene uncertain. CDR3 sequence: CASSNLGQETQYF. The DNA reads TGTGCCAGCAGCAACTTGGGTCAAGAGACCCAGTACTTC.